This TCR beta chain was identified in a study of T-cell memory formation after mild COVID-19 (dated by TCRdb to about 2021). Background for the entire study: TCR sequence clusters from the two donors were largely donor specific. In two donors, T-cell clones that expanded and contracted after mild COVID-19 were tracked by sequencing TCRalpha and TCRbeta repertoires over time. The cohort comprised two young, previously healthy adult volunteers, one female and one male.

Ficoll-Paque density gradient centrifugation was used to isolate PBMCs. With respect to this clonotype: Its antigen target is currently unknown. No per-base quality is available; no much larger clone lies one base away.

The listed sequencing device is Illumina NovaSeq 6000. TCRalpha and TCRbeta cDNA libraries were constructed by 5'RACE with constant-segment primers, with sample barcodes and unique molecular identifiers being introduced. Trizol reagent was used to extract RNA from every sample. Amplification of the libraries took two PCR steps, and the second step added a second sample barcode plus Illumina TruSeq adapters. Libraries were sequenced on an Illumina NovaSeq with 2 x 150 bp paired-end reads. The authors' pipeline ran thus. Reads were demultiplexed and collapsed into UMI-guided consensus sequences with migec v1.2.7. Using mixcr v2.1.11, UMI consensuses were aligned to TRA and TRB V and J templates and then assembled into clonotypes. Expanded or contracted clonotypes were those called significant by both edgeR and NoisET, with noise models trained on biological replicates. For edgeR calls, the cutoffs were a false discovery rate-adjusted p below 0.01 and a log2 fold-change threshold of 1. PCA with hierarchical clustering of max-normalized trajectories of the 1000 most abundant clonotypes was used as exploratory dynamics analysis. Each responding clone was given a CD4 or CD8 phenotype based on the CD4+ and CD8+ repertoires, which had been sequenced separately. Using fastp at Q25 and MiXCR, TCRdb reprocessed the public reads and kept productive beta chains. Every CDR3 protein is listed once, alongside the most common genes and DNA of its rows. These V and J calls originate from TCRdb's pipeline instead of the authors' own analysis. This sample holds 450,000 to 650,000 distinct CDR3 sequences; roughly 21% were observed only once. The top ten constitute under 15% of the sample.

The CDR3 measures 15 amino acids from cysteine to phenylalanine. Of the read, only the CDR3 DNA is kept; its 45 bases are in frame from base 1. V sheds 0 bases and J sheds 3 bases, leaving 13 bases between their ends. The germline V gene (reference sequence) sets CDR1 to SGHKS and CDR2 to YYEKEE. Beyond this particular receptor, the publication reports: Whether the second-wave clones peaking on day 37 were SARS-CoV-2 specific was not confirmed. Some responding clones were detected in pre-infection memory, suggesting pre-existing cross-reactive memory T cells joined the SARS-CoV-2 response. Contracting CD4+ clones turned up mainly in the CM and EM memory subsets, whereas EMRA was where CD8+ clones were enriched. From day 15 to 85, contracting clones showed balanced CD4/CD8 phenotypes, whereas a second wave of clones that expanded from day 15 to 37 leaned towards CD4+. Only a couple of mild cases were covered by the study, and larger cohorts that include severe cases with pre-infection samples were considered necessary.

Sequencing was performed on PBMCs or a T cell subset sorted from them (not recorded which). Recombination connected TRBV5-5 to TRBJ2-7; TRBD2 is a possible D gene, resting on 6 matching bases. This clonotype was obtained from an adult woman who had mild COVID-19 (a few samples of this study predate the infection). The sample titles of this study are shuffled in the database, so cell type and time point are left out; the donor was told from shared clones. For the CDR3, the sequence is CASSLGDGRGYEQYF. The DNA sequence is TGTGCCAGCAGCTTGGGGGACGGGAGAGGCTACGAGCAGTACTTC.